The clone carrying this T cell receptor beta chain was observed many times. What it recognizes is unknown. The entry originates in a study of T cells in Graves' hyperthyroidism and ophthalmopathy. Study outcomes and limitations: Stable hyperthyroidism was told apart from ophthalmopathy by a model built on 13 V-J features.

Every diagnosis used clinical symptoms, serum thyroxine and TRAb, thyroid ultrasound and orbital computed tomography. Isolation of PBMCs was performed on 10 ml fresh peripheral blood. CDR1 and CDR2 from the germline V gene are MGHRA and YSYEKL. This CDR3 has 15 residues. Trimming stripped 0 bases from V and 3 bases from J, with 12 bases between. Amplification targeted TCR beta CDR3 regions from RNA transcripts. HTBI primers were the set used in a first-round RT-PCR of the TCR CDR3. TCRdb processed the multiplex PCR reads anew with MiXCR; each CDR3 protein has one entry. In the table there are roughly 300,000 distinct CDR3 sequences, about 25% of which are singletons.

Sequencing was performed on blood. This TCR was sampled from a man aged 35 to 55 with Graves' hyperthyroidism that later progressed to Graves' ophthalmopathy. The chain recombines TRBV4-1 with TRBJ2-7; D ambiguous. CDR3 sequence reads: CASSQDPAGYYEQYF. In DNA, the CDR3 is TGCGCCAGCAGCCAAGATCCGGCAGGATACTACGAGCAGTACTTC.